The 24 T cell receptor beta chains listed next were all sequenced from one sample in a study of vaccination effects on CD4 cells after COVID-19. Their recognized antigens are unknown. ViraFEST used viral peptide pools to expand antigen-specific CD4+ T cells before sequencing. Following an approximately ten-day culture, CD4+ T cells were purified. Nucleocapsid antibodies were negative in the vaccine recipients, who had never had SARS-CoV-2 infection. Clones were read by immunoSEQ multiplex PCR, and TCRdb kept only the in-frame ones, dropping some. In the table there are roughly 50,000 clones, more than 70% of which are singletons. Sequenced material: CD4+ T cells from PBMCs cultured with HCoV-OC43 spike peptides, taken before COVID-19 vaccination. Subset noted: HCoV-OC43 spike overlapping peptide pool stimulation. The receptor source for this set is a human donor who received a COVID-19 vaccine.

The J gene is TRBJ1-5, the V gene TRBV4-1; no reliable D call. This CDR3 spans 17 amino acids. Trimming left V 3 bases short and J 2 bases short, with 17 bases between. Germline assignment: CDR1 MGHRA and CDR2 YSYEKL. Here the CDR3 DNA reads TGCGCCAGCAGCCAGGGAGTCAAAAAATCGGGCAATCAGCCCCAGCATTTT. Translated, it gives CASSQGVKKSGNQPQHF.

This clone was recorded only once. The junction and the germline gene differ at one end; a read error may be behind it. The chain recombines TRBV4-3 with TRBJ2-1; D unresolved. Germline V gene lookup returns CDR1 LGHNA and CDR2 YSLEER. The CDR3 loop spans 16 amino acids. Here the CDR3 reads CASRQSTWSLYNEQFF. The CDR3 bases are TGCGCCAGCCGCCAAAGCACGTGGAGCCTCTACAATGAGCAGTTCTTC.

The chain employs TRBV4-1 and TRBJ2-3; TRBD2 matches 12 bases. Germline trimming cut 5 bases from V and 3 bases from J; bases unmatched to any gene: 9. Germline V CDR1 and CDR2: MGHRA, YSYEKL. The CDR3 loop spans 17 amino acids. The CDR3 DNA reads as TGCGCCAGCAGCGGGGGGGGAACTAGCGGGGGGACAGATACGCAGTATTTT. Protein product: CASSGGGTSGGTDTQYF.

A remark on this clone: An end of the junction does not agree with germline; a read error may underlie this. The genes are TRBV3-1 (or the pseudogene TRBV3-2) and TRBJ2-3; possibly TRBD1 or TRBD2 for D (5 bases each). Germline V lookup: CDR1 LGHDT, CDR2 YNNKEL (reference sequence). This CDR3 region has 10 residues. The CDR3 loop is CARGVDAQYF. The CDR3 DNA follows: TGTGCCAGGGGGGTAGATGCGCAGTATTTT.

This clone was seen a handful of times. The CDR3 bases are TGTGCCAGCAGCTTTCGGGGGGACCCGAACACTGAAGCTTTCTTT. Encoded protein: CASSFRGDPNTEAFF. J is TRBJ1-1 and V is TRBV5-8, with a weak D call TRBD1 (5 bases). This CDR3 region has 15 residues. Germline V gene sequence: CDR1 SGHTS, CDR2 YDEGEE. Trimming cost V 2 bases and J 1 base, with 12 bases left between them.

V usage is TRBV7-3 and J usage is TRBJ1-6; the D is unclear. V lost 0 bases, J lost 10 bases, and 13 bases lay in between. This CDR3 has 15 residues. Germline V gene sequence: CDR1 SGHTA, CDR2 FQGTGA. The CDR3 loop is CASSLTAGVGSPLHF. The CDR3 coding sequence is TGTGCCAGCAGCTTAACGGCCGGGGTAGGATCACCCCTCCACTTT. The full variable domain, completed using reference TRBV7-3 and TRBJ1-6, is GAGVSQTPSNKVTEKGKYVELRCDPISGHTALYWYRQSLGQGPEFLIYFQGTGAADDSGLPNDRFFAVRPEGSVSTLKIQRTERGDSAVYLCASSLTAGVGSPLHFGNGTRLTVT.

V gene TRBV29-1 combines with J gene TRBJ2-2; D may be TRBD1 (5 bases). The CDR3 is made up of 13 amino acids. Germline V gene data show CDR1 as SQVTM and CDR2 as ANQGSEA. Trimming left V 3 bases short and J 0 bases short, with 5 bases between. The CDR3 region has the DNA TGCAGCGTTGACAGGGCGAACACCGGGGAGCTGTTTTTT. It is translated as CSVDRANTGELFF.

This chain's CDR3 is CASREGGDRGKLFF. Written as DNA, the CDR3 is TGTGCCAGCAGGGAGGGTGGGGACCGAGGGAAACTGTTTTTT. The chain has TRBV25-1 and TRBJ1-4, with D perhaps TRBD1 (5 bases). V lost 6 bases, J lost 11 bases, and 19 bases lay in between. This CDR3 has 14 residues. From germline, CDR1 is MGHDK and CDR2 SYGVNS.

The CDR3 spells CASSLYGLETQYF. The CDR3 nucleotides read TGCGCCAGCAGCTTGTACGGGTTGGAGACCCAGTACTTC. The chain couples TRBV5-1 to TRBJ2-5; D is ambiguous. The CDR3 is 13 residues long. Germline V CDR1 and CDR2: SGHRS, YFSETQ. V was cut by 1 base and J by 5 bases, with 9 bases left in between.

V gene TRBV7-2 combines with J gene TRBJ1-2; 11 bases map to TRBD1. There are 13 residues in the CDR3. Losses at the gene ends were 5 bases for V and 8 bases for J; bases not matched to a gene: 4. Germline CDR1 SGHTA, CDR2 FQGNSA. This CDR3 reads CASSGQGAQGYTF. As DNA, the CDR3 is TGTGCCAGCAGCGGACAGGGGGCGCAAGGCTACACCTTC.

This chain joins TRBV5-4 and TRBJ2-3, with a weak D call TRBD2 (6 bases). The CDR3 length is 15 residues. Trimming removed 5 bases from V and 0 bases from J, with 13 bases in between. The germline V gene encodes CDR1 SGHNT and CDR2 YYREEE (reference sequence). The CDR3 bases are TGTGCCAGCAGGTCGGGACTGAGAAGCACAGATACGCAGTATTTT. This sequence encodes CASRSGLRSTDTQYF. The variable domain in full, with the rest retrieved from reference TRBV5-4 and TRBJ2-3, is ETGVTQSPTHLIKTRGQQVTLRCSSQSGHNTVSWYQQALGQGPQFIFQYYREEENGRGNFPPRFSGLQFPNYSSELNVNALELDDSALYLCASRSGLRSTDTQYFGPGTRLTVL.

The rearrangement links TRBV24-1 to TRBJ2-3; no definite D call. This CDR3 has 17 amino acids. Germline V lookup: CDR1 KGHDR, CDR2 SFDVKD. Deletions cut 4 bases from V and 0 bases from J, with 16 bases between. The CDR3 is CATSEALGGSSTDTQYF. Here the CDR3 DNA reads TGTGCCACCAGTGAGGCCTTAGGTGGATCTAGCACAGATACGCAGTATTTT.

This chain connects TRBV28 to TRBJ2-7; TRBD1 agrees at 7 bases. Germline V gene sequence: CDR1 MDHEN, CDR2 SYDVKM. Trimming cost V 2 bases and J 3 bases; bases outside gene matches: 4. The CDR3 loop spans 14 amino acids. CDR3 sequence reads: CASSLSRGNYEQYV. Here the CDR3 DNA reads TGTGCCAGCAGTTTAAGCAGGGGGAACTACGAGCAGTACGTC.

The chain combines TRBV5-5 with TRBJ1-1; D remains unclear. CDR3 length: 14 amino acids. The germline V gene has CDR1 SGHKS and CDR2 YYEKEE (reference sequence). V dropped 1 base and J dropped 4 bases, with 11 bases sitting between them. The CDR3 protein is CASSLLIGSTEAFF. For the CDR3, the DNA is TGTGCCAGCAGCTTGCTGATAGGGTCCACTGAAGCTTTCTTT.

V and J are TRBV24-1 and TRBJ2-5; the match to TRBD1 covers 9 bases. The CDR3 consists of 15 residues. Germline V gives CDR1 KGHDR, CDR2 SFDVKD. J gave up 5 bases and V 0 bases, and 3 bases lay outside the gene matches. CDR3 region: CATSDLTGGWETQYF. CDR3 DNA sequence: TGTGCCACCAGTGATTTGACAGGGGGCTGGGAGACCCAGTACTTC.

This clone was recorded only once. The genes are TRBV7-3 and TRBJ2-3; 12 bases are shared with TRBD1. Per the germline V gene, CDR1 is SGHTA and CDR2 is FQGTGA. The V segment lost 3 bases and the J segment 2 bases; nucleotides outside the gene matches: 0. This CDR3 is built from 15 residues. The CDR3, as DNA: TGTGCCAGCAGCTTGGGACAGGGGGCCACAGATACGCAGTATTTT. This codes for CASSLGQGATDTQYF.

This clone was detected once. V is TRBV29-1 and J is TRBJ1-2; TRBD1 might be the D (6 bases). This CDR3 is 14 amino acids long. Trimming stripped 3 bases from V and 0 bases from J, with 11 bases between. Germline values: CDR1 SQVTM, CDR2 ANQGSEA. Here the CDR3 reads CSVDRDTANYGYTF. The CDR3 nucleotides are TGCAGCGTTGACAGGGACACCGCTAACTATGGCTACACCTTC.

In its sample, this clone was seen once. CDR3 coding DNA: TGCGCCAGCAGCTTACAAGGGCTTAATGAAAAACTGTTTTTT. It encodes CASSLQGLNEKLFF. The chain couples TRBV5-1 to TRBJ1-4; the D is unclear. The CDR3 sequence is 14 residues long. V lost 2 bases to trimming and J lost 4 bases, with 9 bases between them. Germline V gives CDR1 SGHRS, CDR2 YFSETQ.

This clone was counted a single time. This chain joins TRBV18 and TRBJ2-3, with TRBD2 matching 16 bases. Germline CDR1 reads KGHSH; CDR2 reads LQKENI. CDR3 length: 19 residues. V dropped 3 bases and J dropped 4; count of bases not matched to a gene: 10. This chain's CDR3 is CASSPLGTSGGASADTQYF. Written as DNA, the CDR3 is TGTGCCAGCTCACCGCTCGGGACTAGCGGGGGGGCCAGCGCAGATACGCAGTATTTT.

This clone appeared once. This chain connects TRBV27 to TRBJ1-2; 7 positions agree with TRBD1. The V and J ends lost 6 bases and 3 bases, in that order; junction bases with no gene match: 7. CDR1 and CDR2 from the germline V gene are MNHEY and SMNVEV (reference sequence). The CDR3 loop spans 14 amino acids. The CDR3 sequence is CASSPGQYDYGYTF. The CDR3 DNA follows: TGTGCCAGCAGCCCGGGACAGTATGACTATGGCTACACCTTC.

The V and J genes are TRBV3-1 (or the pseudogene TRBV3-2) and TRBJ1-3, with a possible D match to TRBD1 (6 bases). Trimming stripped 6 bases from V and 3 bases from J, with 12 bases between. The CDR3 sequence is 14 residues long. Germline loops: CDR1 LGHDT, CDR2 YNNKEL (reference sequence). CDR3 nucleotides: TGTGCCAGCAGGGAGCTAGGGGGTGGAAACACCATATATTTT. Translated, it gives CASRELGGGNTIYF.

This chain joins TRBV5-8 and TRBJ1-6, with a possible D match to TRBD1 (5 bases). The V gene lost 4 bases and the J gene lost 7 bases, with 21 bases spanning the gap. This CDR3 has 17 amino acids. CDR1 and CDR2 from the germline V gene are SGHTS and YDEGEE. CDR3 sequence: CASSNRDGRARNSPLHF. The CDR3 DNA follows: TGTGCCAGCAGCAATAGGGACGGCCGGGCCAGGAATTCACCCCTCCACTTT. The complete variable domain, with remaining parts taken from reference TRBV5-8 and TRBJ1-6, reads EAGVTQSPTHLIKTRGQQATLRCSPISGHTSVYWYQQALGLGLQFLLWYDEGEERNRGNFPPRFSGRQFPNYSSELNVNALELEDSALYLCASSNRDGRARNSPLHFGNGTRLTVT.

The J gene is TRBJ1-4, the V gene TRBV2; D unresolved. The CDR3 has 13 residues. CDR1 is SNHLY and CDR2 is FYNNEI in the germline V gene. The V end was cut by 3 bases, the J end by 2 bases, with 4 bases between. CDR3 nucleotides: TGTGCCAGCAGTGACCGGACTAATGAAAAACTGTTTTTT. Amino acid sequence: CASSDRTNEKLFF.

The chain joins TRBV9 to TRBJ2-3, with TRBD2 matching 13 bases. This CDR3 is built from 18 residues. CDR1 and CDR2 (germline): SGDLS, YYNGEE. The V segment lost 4 bases and the J segment 2 bases; nucleotides outside the gene matches: 10. The CDR3 nucleotides are TGTGCCAGCAGCCCCAACCTCGGGACTAGCGGGATCACAGATACGCAGTATTTT. Protein sequence: CASSPNLGTSGITDTQYF.